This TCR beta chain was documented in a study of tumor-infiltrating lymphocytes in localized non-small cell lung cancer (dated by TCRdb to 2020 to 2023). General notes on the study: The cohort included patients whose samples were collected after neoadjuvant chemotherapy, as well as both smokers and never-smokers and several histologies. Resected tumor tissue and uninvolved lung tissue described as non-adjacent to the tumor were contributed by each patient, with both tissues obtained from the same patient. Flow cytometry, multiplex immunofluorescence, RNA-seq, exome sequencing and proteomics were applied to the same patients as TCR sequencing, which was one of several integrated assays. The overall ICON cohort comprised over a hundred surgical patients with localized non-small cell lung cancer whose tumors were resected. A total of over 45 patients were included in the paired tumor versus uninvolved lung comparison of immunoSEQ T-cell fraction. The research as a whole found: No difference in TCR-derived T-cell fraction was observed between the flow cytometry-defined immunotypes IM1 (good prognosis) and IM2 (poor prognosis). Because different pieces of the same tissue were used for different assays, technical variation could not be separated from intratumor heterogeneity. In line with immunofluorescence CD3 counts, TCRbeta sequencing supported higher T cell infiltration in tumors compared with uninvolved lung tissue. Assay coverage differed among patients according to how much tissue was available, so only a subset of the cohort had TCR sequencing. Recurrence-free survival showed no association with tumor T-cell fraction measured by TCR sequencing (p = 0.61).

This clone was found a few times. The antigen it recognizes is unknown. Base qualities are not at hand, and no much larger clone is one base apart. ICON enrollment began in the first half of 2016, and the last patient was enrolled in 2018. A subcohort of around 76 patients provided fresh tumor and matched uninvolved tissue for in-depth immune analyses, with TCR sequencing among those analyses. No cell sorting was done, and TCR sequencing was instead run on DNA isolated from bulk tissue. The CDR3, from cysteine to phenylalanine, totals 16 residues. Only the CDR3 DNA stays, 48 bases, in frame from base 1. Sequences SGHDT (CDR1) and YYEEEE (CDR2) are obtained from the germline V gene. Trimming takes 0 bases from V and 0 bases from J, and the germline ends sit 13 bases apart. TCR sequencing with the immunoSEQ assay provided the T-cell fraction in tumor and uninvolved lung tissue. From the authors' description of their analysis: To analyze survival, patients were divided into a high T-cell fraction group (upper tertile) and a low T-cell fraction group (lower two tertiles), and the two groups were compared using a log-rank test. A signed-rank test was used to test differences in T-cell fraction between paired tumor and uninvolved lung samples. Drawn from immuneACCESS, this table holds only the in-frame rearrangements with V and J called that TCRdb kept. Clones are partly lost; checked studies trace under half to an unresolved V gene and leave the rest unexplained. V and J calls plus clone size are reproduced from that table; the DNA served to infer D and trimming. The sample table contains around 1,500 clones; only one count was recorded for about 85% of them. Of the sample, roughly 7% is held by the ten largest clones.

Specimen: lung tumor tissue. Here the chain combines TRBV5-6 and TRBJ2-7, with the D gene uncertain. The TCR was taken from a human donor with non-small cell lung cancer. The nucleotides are TGTGCCAGCAGCTTGGGCGCGACACTGAGCTCCTACGAGCAGTACTTC. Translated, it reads CASSLGATLSSYEQYF.